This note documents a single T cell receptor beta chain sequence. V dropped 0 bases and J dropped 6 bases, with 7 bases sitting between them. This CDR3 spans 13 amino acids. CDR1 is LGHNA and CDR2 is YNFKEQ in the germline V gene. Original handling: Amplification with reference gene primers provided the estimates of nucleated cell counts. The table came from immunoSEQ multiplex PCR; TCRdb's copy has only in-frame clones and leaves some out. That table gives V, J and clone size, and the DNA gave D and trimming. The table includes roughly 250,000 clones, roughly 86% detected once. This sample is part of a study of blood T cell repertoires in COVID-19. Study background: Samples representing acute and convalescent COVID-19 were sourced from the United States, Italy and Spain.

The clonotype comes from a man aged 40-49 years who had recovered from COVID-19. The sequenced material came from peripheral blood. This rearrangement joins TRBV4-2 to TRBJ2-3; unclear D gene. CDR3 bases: TGTGCCAGCAGCCAAGAGTCCCCGGATACGCAGTATTTT. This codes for CASSQESPDTQYF.